This T cell receptor (beta chain) was captured by sequencing in a study of cytomegalovirus exposure and HLA in healthy donors (dated by TCRdb to about 2017). Broadly, across the study: According to an earlier analysis of a few hundred of the donors, about 179 million T cells yielded 90 million to 140 million unique TCR beta sequences and about 300 Gb of sequence data. The study used immunosequencing to profile the T cell repertoires of 670 or so subjects and linked those repertoires to cytomegalovirus serostatus. Of the 398 genotyped donors, approximately 83% fell in the genetic ancestry cluster associated with self-reported Caucasian donors. A later genetic analysis took genome-wide SNP genotypes for about 55% of the 666 donors and used that subset as a discovery cohort. The study aimed to test whether cataloging public T cell receptors could reveal signatures of past pathogen exposure. Donor age, sex, ethnicity and CMV serostatus were compiled together with the repertoire data. All discovery cohort repertoires had been generated using a single sequencing platform. In the later analysis, no new phenotypic data were used to find candidate immune exposures; instead, reliance was placed on TCR beta sequences and their occurrence across donors. Among around 400 genotyped donors of the cohort, an average of around 250,000 unique TCR beta nucleotide sequences was sequenced per donor, of which roughly 18% were non-productive. The study combined high-throughput TCR immunosequencing, statistical association of individual TCRs with disease status, and machine learning to predict cytomegalovirus infection status. Besides the first cohort of about 730 subjects, a separate validation cohort made up of 120 different subjects was used. Roughly 300 gigabases of sequencing data and roughly 80 million unique TCR sequences made up an early release that covered several hundred HLA-typed donors. Roughly 5 DR-DQ haplotypes were handled as single units for association and clustering because linkage in the cohort was strong. To study patterns of TCR occurrence, a later analysis re-analyzed previously published TCR beta repertoires from 500 to 850 donors and added high-resolution HLA genotyping. An earlier analysis of fewer than 750 of the donors used high-throughput TCR beta sequencing to judge whether each TCR beta V gene segment behaved as functional or pseudogenic. The number of typed donors differed by locus: roughly 620-640 for A, B, C, DRB1 and DQB1; approximately 520 for DQA1; 606 for DPA1; and some 470 for DPB1. Class I and class II HLA loci were covered by the typing at four-digit resolution. Overall study outcomes, separate from this receptor: Only TCR beta chains were sequenced in this cohort, and the absence of alpha or paired-chain data limited detectable features. A later analysis found that TCR association rates varied across HLA loci, with DRB1 alleles showing the most associated TCRs and HLA-C alleles the fewest. Correlated functional status among segregating V segments might be attributable to linkage disequilibrium, but an unknown experimental factor could not be ruled out. A cluster of highly shared sequence variants was judged likely to be a technical artifact of the sequencing pipeline. Because HLA typing was missing for some donors at each locus, association tests included only the typed subset. CMV serostatus was the only immune exposure information available for the cohort. According to a later analysis, parvovirus B19, influenza, CMV and Epstein-Barr virus appeared linked to several top co-occurrence clusters. In a later analysis, HLA-associated TCR beta chains showed more clonal expansion and lower generation probabilities than non-associated chains that were equally common. Specific HLA alleles were associated with over 15,000 TCR beta sequences at a false discovery rate of 0.05 in a later analysis. In an earlier analysis of approximately 590 of the donors, most TCR beta V segments appeared in productive rearrangements about 87% or about 30% of the time, broadly matching IMGT annotations. The study listed 150 to 200 TCR beta chains as associated with cytomegalovirus. Most TCR sequences were observed very rarely across donors, whereas some public TCRs were present in many individuals. The classifier was reported to diagnose cytomegalovirus status with high specificity and sensitivity in both the original and validation cohorts. A later genetic analysis reported fewer N-insertions in productive TCRs among donors in an Asian-associated ancestry cluster than the roughly 670-donor mean. Some IMGT-functional V segments, including TRBV6-2 and TRBV6-3, could not be told apart with the 87-base-pair reads, so those segments were excluded. In a later genetic analysis, a missense DCLRE1C variant was associated with V-gene and J-gene trimming of TCR beta chains, and the association was replicated in an independent cohort. When HLA alleles, especially DR and DQ, strongly co-occurred, attributing TCR associations to individual alleles was difficult. In vitro tests confirmed that a few of the cytomegalovirus-associated TCR beta chains recognize cytomegalovirus antigens. According to a later analysis, most CMV-associated TCR beta chains appeared to be HLA-restricted, and the HLA associations seemed to be driven largely by CMV exposure. The presence/absence analyses assumed that sequencing depth was roughly uniform across donors, and that assumption may not be true. About 17 rarely observed V segments, including chromosome 9 orphons, were excluded from the earlier analysis of almost 600 of the donors because counts were too low. A further reported finding was that TCR beta sequences accurately predicted the HLA-A and HLA-B alleles for most subjects in the first cohort. According to the authors, the approach could potentially be generalized to other disease states and immunological phenotypes.

As for this clone: The antigen it recognizes is unknown. Base qualities were left out, and no much larger clone turns up one base away.

The cohort consisted of 650 to 700 healthy bone marrow donors. Cohort members were all nominally healthy when sampled, although unrecorded immune exposures were likely present. The donor tested CMV seronegative, placing the donor among the 350 or so seronegative members of the cohort. Each donor provided a peripheral blood sample, and peripheral blood mononuclear cells were used for TCR beta sequencing. Genomic DNA was extracted from the blood cell samples with the Qiagen DNeasy Blood Extraction Kit. In the germline V gene, CDR1 corresponds to SGHRS and CDR2 to YFSETQ. Trimming removed 6 bases from V and 7 bases from J; the gene matches leave 7 bases unexplained. The CDR3, from cysteine to phenylalanine, totals 14 residues. Only the CDR3 DNA stays, 42 bases, in frame from base 1. The receptor library was made with the immunoSEQ multiplex PCR assay. For the multiplex PCR, a mixture combining 60 forward primers for TCR Vbeta segments and 13 reverse primers for TCR Jbeta segments was used. A multiplex PCR assay on genomic DNA amplified the CDR3 region of rearranged TCR beta genes. On the Illumina HiSeq System, the amplified TCR beta libraries were sequenced as 87-base-pair reads. Regarding the original processing steps: Across the 600 to 700 repertoires, a later analysis counted 60 million to 90 million unique TCR beta chains, roughly 11 million of which were shared by at least two donors. Raw reads were error-corrected and collapsed into unique sequences by a nearest-neighbor algorithm in which closely related sequences were merged to remove PCR and sequencing errors. V, D and J gene segments were assigned by aligning CDR3 sequences to IMGT reference sequences. For a sequence to be retained, a match of at least six nucleotides was required to both a V gene segment and a J gene segment. A rearrangement counted as productive if the CDR3 had no stop codons and remained in frame with V and J, and every other rearrangement counted as non-productive. Following IMGT convention, CDR3 was defined as the stretch from the second conserved V-encoded cysteine to the conserved J-encoded phenylalanine. The earlier analysis of roughly 590 of the donors excluded sequences that lacked an unambiguous match to a single V gene segment. An earlier analysis of 450 to 650 of the donors called V segments functional above 56.7% productive rearrangements and segregating when the between-donor standard deviation exceeded 5%. A statistical classification framework was developed to diagnose cytomegalovirus status using the catalog of TCR beta chain sequences. In a later analysis, TCR nucleotide sequences were compared against IMGT/GENE-DB human TR gene sequences so that V and J genes could be assigned. In a later analysis, CDR3 sequences and most-parsimonious VDJ recombination scenarios were assigned using the TCRdist pipeline. In a later analysis, each TCR beta chain was defined by its CDR3 amino acid sequence together with its V-gene family, and reads without a unique V-gene family were excluded. To address suspected cross-contamination and a sequencing artifact, a later analysis removed a few hundred highly shared, low-generation-probability nucleotide sequences. For each public chain, a later analysis derived a clonal expansion index from normalized ranks of inferred template counts within each repertoire. In a later analysis, generation probabilities were computed with a VDJ recombination model fitted to out-of-frame rearrangements, and the resulting probabilities were checked against IGoR. A later analysis scored TCR-TCR, TCR-HLA and TCR-CMV co-occurrence with hypergeometric tests, applying a repertoire-size bias correction to TCR pairs. False discovery rates were estimated in a later analysis by permuting HLA or CMV assignments 20 times. A later analysis grouped co-occurring TCRs with DBSCAN, adding TCRdist sequence similarity when clustering within HLA-allele-positive subsets. Co-occurrence clustering excluded repertoires with fewer than 30,000 or more than 120,000 public chains, plus five with anomalous nucleotide sharing. Imported from immuneACCESS, the table was reduced by TCRdb to in-frame sequences with V and J called. These copies leave out some clones; in studies compared against another copy, an unresolved V gene accounts for under half, and the cause of the remainder is not known. Clone size and the V and J calls come from that table; the DNA yielded D and trimming. This sample lists 110,000 to 150,000 clones; 68% were detected once. Approximately 4.3% of the sample goes to the ten largest clones.

The chain employs TRBV5-1 and TRBJ2-1, and 10 junctional nucleotides match TRBD2. Sequencing was carried out using PBMCs. The receptor's source is a man aged 55-75 years in good health and CMV-seronegative. The DNA sequence is TGCGCCAGCAACCTAGCGGGAGCATGGAATGAGCAGTTCTTC. It codes for CASNLAGAWNEQFF.